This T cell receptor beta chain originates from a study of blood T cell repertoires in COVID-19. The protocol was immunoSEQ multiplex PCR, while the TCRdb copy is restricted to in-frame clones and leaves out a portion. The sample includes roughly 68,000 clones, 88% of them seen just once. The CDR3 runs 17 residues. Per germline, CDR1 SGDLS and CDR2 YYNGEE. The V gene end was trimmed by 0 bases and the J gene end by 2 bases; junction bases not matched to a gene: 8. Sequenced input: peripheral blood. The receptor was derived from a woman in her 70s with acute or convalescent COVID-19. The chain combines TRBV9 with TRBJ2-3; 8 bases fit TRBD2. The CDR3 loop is CASSVDRGTRFTDTQYF. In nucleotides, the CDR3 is TGTGCCAGCAGCGTAGATCGAGGGACTAGATTCACAGATACGCAGTATTTT.